The text below deals with one TCR beta chain. What it binds is unknown. The CDR3 spans 14 residues. CDR1 is SGHAT, CDR2 FQNNGV, per germline. V was pared by 2 bases and J by 4 bases, with 9 bases between. These data belong to a study of T cell responses to AZD1222 COVID-19 vaccine. General study results and limits: The breadth and depth of Spike-specific TCRs increased once two AZD1222 doses had been given. The CD4 TCRs associated with vaccination extended across spike and predominated at 160-218 and 743-854. Seropositive at baseline were only a handful of AZD1222 recipients. Females outnumbered males among donors, who were mostly white British; clonal diversity was possibly underestimated.

Sequencing used immunoSEQ multiplex PCR; TCRdb keeps in-frame clones, though not all of them. The sample shows 150,000 to 160,000 clones, 85% to 90% of them seen only once. Sequences were derived from peripheral blood, sampled on day 0 of MenACWY control vaccination. V usage is TRBV11-2 and J usage is TRBJ2-1, with TRBD1 as a possible D gene (6 bases). The receptor was isolated from an adult in good health. CDR3 sequence (DNA): TGTGCCAGCAGCTTATCTGGACAGTACAATGAGCAGTTCTTC. Its translation is CASSLSGQYNEQFF.